These 3 T cell receptor beta chains were sequenced from one sample in a study of metastatic and nonmetastatic thyroid tumors. From the PCR reads, TCRdb re-called clones with MiXCR. The repertoire has 35,000 to 45,000 clones, about 30% of them found once; the top ten carry approximately 10%. Thyroid surgery was preceded by no treatment in any patient. Sequenced material: blood. Every receptor here comes from a male donor with papillary thyroid cancer or a benign thyroid nodule (not recorded which). Some clones in this sample may be carry-over from other donors' samples.

The J gene is TRBJ1-2, the V gene TRBV6-5; 10 positions agree with TRBD1. The CDR3 loop spans 15 amino acids. The germline V gene encodes CDR1 MNHEY and CDR2 SVGAGI. V gave up 4 bases and J gave up 4 bases; unmatched junction bases: 6. This CDR3 is CASSLMTGGSYGYTF. CDR3 nucleotide sequence: TGTGCCAGCAGTTTAATGACAGGGGGCAGCTATGGCTACACCTTC.

The chain is built from TRBV12-3 or TRBV12-4 and TRBJ1-6; no clear D gene. V was pared by 3 bases and J by 11 bases, with 11 bases between. The CDR3 extends over 13 amino acids. DNA for the CDR3: TGTGCCAGCAGTTTCTTCAGGCGGACACCCCTCCACTTT. Protein sequence: CASSFFRRTPLHF.

This clone has at least ten counts. V gene TRBV12-3 or TRBV12-4 combines with J gene TRBJ1-6, with TRBD1 as a possible D gene (5 bases). This CDR3 has 13 amino acids. With 6 bases removed from V and 9 bases from J, the gap between germline ends came to 12 bases. The CDR3 region has the DNA TGTGCCAGCAGCCGGGACCCCAGTTCACCCCTCCACTTT. Encoded protein: CASSRDPSSPLHF.